Shown below are 30 T cell receptor beta chains from a single sample sequenced in a study of blood T cell repertoires in COVID-19. Method: immunoSEQ multiplex PCR; TCRdb's copy keeps in-frame clones and lacks some. The sample consists of approximately 500,000 clones, about 89% of them appearing once. The sequenced sample was peripheral blood. The receptors shown here come from a woman in her 50s with COVID-19, enrolled during active disease.

The CDR3 is CASSFNMDTEAFF. CDR3 DNA: TGTGCCAGCAGCTTCAACATGGACACTGAAGCTTTCTTT. This chain uses TRBV7-7 with TRBJ1-1, with D unclear. The CDR3 is made up of 13 amino acids. Looked up from germline, CDR1 is SSHAT and CDR2 is FNYEAQ (reference sequence). The V gene lost 3 bases and the J gene lost 3 bases, with 8 bases spanning the gap.

This rearrangement joins TRBV11-3 to TRBJ1-1; D may be TRBD1 (6 bases). The CDR3 covers 14 residues. Germline lookup yields CDR1 SGHNT and CDR2 YENEEA. V gave up 7 bases and J gave up 1 base, with 13 bases separating them. DNA for the CDR3: TGTGCCAGCACCCTAGGGGGGGGGAACACTGAAGCTTTCTTT. It codes for CASTLGGGNTEAFF.

The chain has TRBV5-1 and TRBJ1-5, with 7 positions matching TRBD1. Germline V gene data show CDR1 as SGHRS and CDR2 as YFSETQ. J was trimmed by 2 bases and V by 4 bases; bases with no gene match: 3. The CDR3 length is 14 residues. CDR3 DNA: TGCGCCAGCAGCCCTGACAGGGGCAATCAGCCCCAGCATTTT. It specifies CASSPDRGNQPQHF.

This clone was observed once. This sequence joins TRBV19 and TRBJ1-1; D is ambiguous. CDR1 is LNHDA, CDR2 SQIVND, per germline (reference sequence). There are 14 residues in the CDR3. Trimming left V 5 bases short and J 6 bases short, with 16 bases between. CDR3 residues: CASSGRPQFAEAFF. The CDR3 DNA reads as TGTGCCAGTAGTGGCAGGCCACAGTTCGCTGAAGCTTTCTTT. Full variable domain (rest looked up from reference TRBV19 and TRBJ1-1): DGGITQSPKYLFRKEGQNVTLSCEQNLNHDAMYWYRQDPGQGLRLIYYSQIVNDFQKGDIAEGYSVSREKKESFPLTVTSAQKNPTAFYLCASSGRPQFAEAFFGQGTRLTVV.

The chain has TRBV6-2 or TRBV6-3 and TRBJ1-1, with 7 bases identical to TRBD1. The germline V gene has CDR1 MNHEY and CDR2 SVGEGT. V gave up 3 bases and J gave up 0 bases; unmatched junction bases: 13. The CDR3 totals 18 residues. The CDR3 loop is CASSYLTPLGQMNTEAFF. Written as DNA, the CDR3 is TGTGCCAGCAGTTATCTTACCCCTTTGGGACAGATGAACACTGAAGCTTTCTTT.

This sequence joins TRBV18 and TRBJ2-7; D perhaps matches TRBD1 (6 bases). Trimming took 3 bases from V and 0 from J, leaving 9 bases between them. Germline V gives CDR1 KGHSH, CDR2 LQKENI. The CDR3 has 14 amino acids. DNA for the CDR3: TGTGCCAGCTCACCGGGGGCGGCCTCCTACGAGCAGTACTTC. Translated: CASSPGAASYEQYF. The whole variable domain, remainder taken from reference TRBV18 and TRBJ2-7, is NAGVMQNPRHLVRRRGQEARLRCSPMKGHSHVYWYRQLPEEGLKFMVYLQKENIIDESGMPKERFSAEFPKEGPSILRIQQVVRGDSAAYFCASSPGAASYEQYFGPGTRLTVT.

This clone was seen once. The genes are TRBV11-2 and TRBJ2-5; 10 positions match TRBD1. The CDR3 contains 15 residues. Germline V gene lookup returns CDR1 SGHAT and CDR2 FQNNGV. After removal of 0 bases from V and 6 bases from J, the junction contained 4 bases not matched to a gene. The DNA for the CDR3 is TGTGCCAGCAGCTTAGAAAGGGACAGGGGCCAGACCCAGTACTTC. It specifies CASSLERDRGQTQYF.

The chain is built from TRBV11-1 and TRBJ2-3; D not resolved. Germline lookup yields CDR1 SGHAT and CDR2 FQDESV (reference sequence). The length of the CDR3 is 15 residues. The V end lost 5 bases, the J end lost 0 bases, and 12 bases lay between the germline ends. The CDR3 nucleotides read TGTGCCAGCAGCCCCTCCGGTTTTAGCACAGATACGCAGTATTTT. This codes for CASSPSGFSTDTQYF.

The chain uses TRBV7-9 and TRBJ1-2; no reliable D call. Between the trimmed V and J ends, which lost 4 bases and 4 bases, there was a span of 19 bases. CDR1 is SEHNR and CDR2 is FQNEAQ in the germline V gene (reference sequence). This CDR3 contains 16 residues. CDR3 sequence: CASSSSGGSRTYGYTF. CDR3 nucleotide sequence: TGTGCCAGCAGCTCCAGCGGAGGCAGTCGGACCTATGGCTACACCTTC.

The J gene is TRBJ2-7, the V gene TRBV11-2, with D tentatively TRBD2 (5 bases). Trimming took off 6 bases at V and 7 bases at J, with 13 bases between the two ends. Germline V gene lookup returns CDR1 SGHAT and CDR2 FQNNGV. CDR3 length: 12 residues. CDR3 protein: CASRGGEREQYF. The CDR3, as DNA: TGTGCCAGCAGGGGTGGGGAGAGAGAGCAGTACTTC.

The chain links TRBV7-2 to TRBJ2-7; no firm D call. Germline CDR1 is SGHTA and CDR2 is FQGNSA. The CDR3 runs to 10 residues. V was trimmed by 2 bases and J by 8 bases, leaving 4 bases between them. This CDR3 reads CASSLSQQYF. The DNA for the CDR3 is TGTGCCAGCAGCTTATCTCAGCAGTACTTC.

This chain joins TRBV6-6 and TRBJ2-4; TRBD2 aligns across 11 bases. The CDR3 totals 16 residues. The ends lost 7 bases at V and 0 bases at J; junction bases unmatched: 5. CDR1 and CDR2 (germline): MNHNY, SVGAGI (reference sequence). The CDR3 is CASISGGAGAKNIQYF. CDR3 sequence (DNA): TGTGCCAGCATTAGCGGGGGGGCGGGAGCCAAAAACATTCAGTACTTC.

This sequence joins TRBV27 and TRBJ2-3, with D maybe TRBD2 (6 bases). The CDR3 contains 13 residues. CDR1 and CDR2 from the germline V gene are MNHEY and SMNVEV (reference sequence). V was pared by 8 bases and J by 3 bases, with 12 bases between. The CDR3 nucleotides read TGTGCCAGCCGGGACTCACTGACAGATACGCAGTATTTT. Encoded protein: CASRDSLTDTQYF.

The J gene is TRBJ2-1, the V gene TRBV3-1 (or the pseudogene TRBV3-2), with D unclear. CDR1 is LGHDT and CDR2 is YNNKEL in the germline V gene (reference sequence). Trimming left V 0 bases short and J 7 bases short, with 13 bases between. CDR3 length: 15 amino acids. This CDR3 is CASSQDGQAPNEQFF. DNA for the CDR3: TGTGCCAGCAGCCAAGATGGGCAGGCTCCTAATGAGCAGTTCTTC.

The rearrangement links TRBV19 to TRBJ2-7; TRBD1 aligns across 7 bases. The germline gives CDR1 LNHDA, CDR2 SQIVND (reference sequence). Trimming removed 3 bases from V and 1 base from J; junction bases left unmatched: 3. This CDR3 spans 14 amino acids. CDR3 nucleotides: TGTGCCAGTAGTATGGGGGACAGTTCCTACGAGCAGTACTTC. This translates into CASSMGDSSYEQYF.

This chain links TRBV10-1 with TRBJ1-1, with TRBD1 matching 10 bases. V shed 0 bases and J 5 bases; nucleotides not matched to a gene: 3. The germline CDR1 and CDR2 sequences are WNHNN and SYGVQD (reference sequence). The CDR3 has 15 residues. The CDR3 DNA follows: TGCGCCAGCAGTGAGTCGACAGGGGGCAGGACTGAAGCTTTCTTT. As protein: CASSESTGGRTEAFF.

V is TRBV10-3 and J is TRBJ2-3; 7 bases agree with TRBD2. Germline assignment: CDR1 ENHRY and CDR2 SYGVKD. There are 15 residues in the CDR3. Trimming cost V 10 bases and J 0 bases; bases outside gene matches: 10. DNA of the CDR3: TGTGCCACTGTTAGGTGGGGGGGGAGCACAGATACGCAGTATTTT. Protein: CATVRWGGSTDTQYF.

In this sample, this clone turned up a few times. The V call is TRBV3-1 (or the pseudogene TRBV3-2), the J call TRBJ1-5; no clear D. The CDR3 runs 12 residues. Germline-derived CDR1 and CDR2 are LGHDT and YNNKEL (reference sequence). Deletions cut 5 bases from V and 11 bases from J, with 13 bases between. Written as DNA, the CDR3 is TGTGCCAGCAGCTTGGCCGAGGGAGCCCAGCATTTT. This translates into CASSLAEGAQHF.

The rearrangement links TRBV7-3 to TRBJ2-7; TRBD1 matches 7 bases. CDR3 length equals 13 residues. Trimming at V came to 1 base and at J to 9 bases, leaving 6 bases not matched to a gene. The V gene's germline CDR1 is SGHTA and CDR2 FQGTGA. CDR3 amino acids: CASSLRLRDRQYF. The CDR3 DNA sequence: TGTGCCAGCAGCTTAAGGTTGAGGGACAGGCAGTACTTC.

This clone was picked up many times. This sequence joins TRBV6-6 and TRBJ1-4; 8 nucleotides agree with TRBD1. Unmatched junction bases numbered 16, after V lost 5 bases and J lost 5 bases. The CDR3 runs 18 residues. Germline V lookup: CDR1 MNHNY, CDR2 SVGAGI (reference sequence). The CDR3 DNA follows: TGTGCCAGCAGTCGACGTGGGACATCTCGACAGGGGAATGAAAAACTGTTTTTT. Amino acids: CASSRRGTSRQGNEKLFF.

The chain uses TRBV5-1 and TRBJ1-1; possible D gene TRBD1, 5 bases. This CDR3 region has 15 residues. V shed 0 bases and J shed 0 bases, with 9 bases lying between them. Germline assignment: CDR1 SGHRS and CDR2 YFSETQ. The DNA of the CDR3 is TGCGCCAGCAGCTTGGATGGGGCCGTGAACACTGAAGCTTTCTTT. Translation: CASSLDGAVNTEAFF.

The sample holds a few counts of this clone. The rearrangement joins TRBV27 to TRBJ2-1; 9 nucleotides line up with TRBD1. The CDR3 covers 13 residues. Per germline, CDR1 MNHEY and CDR2 SMNVEV (reference sequence). The V gene end was trimmed by 10 bases and the J gene end by 8 bases; junction bases not matched to a gene: 9. This chain's CDR3 is CATLDRGQDEQFF. The CDR3 DNA reads TGTGCCACCCTGGACAGGGGTCAGGATGAGCAGTTCTTC.

This chain links TRBV13 with TRBJ2-1, with TRBD2 identical over 9 bases. The V gene's germline CDR1 is PRHDT and CDR2 FYEKMQ (reference sequence). The CDR3 has 16 amino acids. J gave up 4 bases and V 0 bases, and 4 bases lay outside the gene matches. This chain's CDR3 is CASSLGGLAGYNEQFF. The CDR3, as DNA: TGTGCCAGCAGCTTAGGCGGGCTAGCGGGGTACAATGAGCAGTTCTTC.

The J gene is TRBJ2-7, the V gene TRBV6-5; D gene unclear. The CDR3 runs to 12 residues. Germline CDR1 MNHEY, CDR2 SVGAGI. V lost 6 bases and J lost 1, with 7 bases in between. DNA of the CDR3: TGTGCCAGCAGCGACATATCCTACGAGCAGTACTTC. Its translation is CASSDISYEQYF.

This chain joins TRBV12-3 or TRBV12-4 and TRBJ2-7, with 8 nucleotides matching TRBD1. The CDR3 consists of 13 residues. After removal of 1 base from V and 6 bases from J, the junction contained 2 bases not matched to a gene. CDR3 residues: CASSLGTGFEQYF. CDR3 sequence (DNA): TGTGCCAGCAGTTTAGGGACAGGGTTCGAGCAGTACTTC.

This clone has just one count. CDR3 bases: TGTGCCTGGAGTACCGGGGGATCACCCCTCCACTTT. This encodes CAWSTGGSPLHF. The chain is built from TRBV30 and TRBJ1-6, with D possibly TRBD1 on 5 matching bases. The germline CDR1 and CDR2 sequences are GTSNPN and SVGIG (reference sequence). V was trimmed by 2 bases and J by 10 bases, leaving 9 bases between them. This CDR3 has 12 amino acids. The complete variable domain, with remaining parts taken from reference TRBV30 and TRBJ1-6, reads SQTIHQWPATLVQPVGSPLSLECTVEGTSNPNLYWYRQAAGRGLQLLFYSVGIGQISSEVPQNLSASRPQDRQFILSSKKLLLSDSGFYLCAWSTGGSPLHFGNGTRLTVT.

This clone was detected only once. The chain combines TRBV7-9 with TRBJ2-3; 9 bases match TRBD1. Germline V gives CDR1 SEHNR, CDR2 FQNEAQ (reference sequence). The CDR3 contains 16 residues. Germline trimming cut 3 bases from V and 3 bases from J; bases unmatched to any gene: 7. CDR3 residues: CASSLEGTGRTDTQYF. In nucleotides, the CDR3 is TGTGCCAGCAGCTTGGAGGGGACAGGGAGGACAGATACGCAGTATTTT.

This clone appeared a single time. This sequence joins TRBV4-2 and TRBJ1-3; D possibly corresponds to TRBD1 (5 bases). Germline V gene lookup returns CDR1 LGHNA and CDR2 YNFKEQ. The CDR3 spans 15 residues. V lost 4 bases to trimming and J lost 4 bases, with 14 bases between them. CDR3: CASSPGGGSGNTIYF. The CDR3 DNA sequence: TGTGCCAGCAGCCCGGGCGGGGGGTCCGGAAACACCATATATTTT.

This sequence joins TRBV10-3 and TRBJ1-6; TRBD1 is a possible D gene (5 bases). CDR3 length: 14 residues. CDR1 is ENHRY, CDR2 SYGVKD, per germline. Trimming removed 4 bases at V and 7 bases at J, with 11 bases between. DNA of the CDR3: TGTGCCATCAGTGGAAGGGACTTCAATTCACCCCTCCACTTT. Its protein product is CAISGRDFNSPLHF.

The chain joins TRBV12-3 or TRBV12-4 to TRBJ1-1; no reliable D call. Trimming removed 6 bases from V and 5 bases from J, with 10 bases in between. This CDR3 has 12 residues. The CDR3 bases are TGTGCCAGCAGCCTACCTCGGACTGAAGCTTTCTTT. Protein sequence: CASSLPRTEAFF.